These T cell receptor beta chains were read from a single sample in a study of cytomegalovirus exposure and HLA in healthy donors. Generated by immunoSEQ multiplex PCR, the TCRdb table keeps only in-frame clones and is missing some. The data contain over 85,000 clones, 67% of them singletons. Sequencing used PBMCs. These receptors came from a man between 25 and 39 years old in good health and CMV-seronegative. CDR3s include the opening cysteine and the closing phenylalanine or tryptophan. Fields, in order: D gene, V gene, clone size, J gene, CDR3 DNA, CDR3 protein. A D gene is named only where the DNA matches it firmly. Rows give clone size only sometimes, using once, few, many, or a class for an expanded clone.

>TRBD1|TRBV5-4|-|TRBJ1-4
TGTGCCAGCAGCTTGGGGACAGGGGGAAATGAAAAACTGTTTTTT
CASSLGTGGNEKLFF
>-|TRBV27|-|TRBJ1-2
TGTGCCAGCAGTTTGGGCAGAAACTATGGCTACACCTTC
CASSLGRNYGYTF
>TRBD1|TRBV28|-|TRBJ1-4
TGTGCCAGCAGTTCCTCCCCGGGACAGGGGCCTGATAATGAAAAACTGTTTTTT
CASSSSPGQGPDNEKLFF
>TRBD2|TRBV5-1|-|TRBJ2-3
TGCGCCAGCAGCTTCTACGGGGGGACTAGCACAGATACGCAGTATTTT
CASSFYGGTSTDTQYF
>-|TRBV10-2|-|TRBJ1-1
TGCGCCAGCAGTGACTACACGGACTTATACCCTGAAGCTTTCTTT
CASSDYTDLYPEAFF
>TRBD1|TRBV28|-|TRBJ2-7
TGTGCCAGCGCGTTCTGGGGGACAGGGGACGAGCAGTACTTC
CASAFWGTGDEQYF
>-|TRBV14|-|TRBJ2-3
TGTGCCAGCAGCCCAGGGAGGGATACGCAGTATTTT
CASSPGRDTQYF
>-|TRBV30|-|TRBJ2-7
TGTGCCTGGAGTGGTCAGTTCTCCTACGAGCAGTACTTC
CAWSGQFSYEQYF
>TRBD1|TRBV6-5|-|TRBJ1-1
TGTGCCAGCACCTTTGCAGGGGGCCTCACTGAAGCTTTCTTT
CASTFAGGLTEAFF
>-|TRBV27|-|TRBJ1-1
TGTGCCAGCAGTTTATGGGGGGGGAATACTGAAGCTTTCTTT
CASSLWGGNTEAFF
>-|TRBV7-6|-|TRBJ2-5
TGTGCCAGCAGCCCCAGGGTTCGGGAGACCCAGTACTTC
CASSPRVRETQYF
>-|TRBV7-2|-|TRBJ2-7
TGTGCCAGCAGCTTAGTTGCGGGCAAAAGCTCCTACGAGCAGTACTTC
CASSLVAGKSSYEQYF
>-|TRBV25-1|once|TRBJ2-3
TGTGCCAGCAGTGAATACGGGGGTGGCACAGATACGCAGTATTTT
CASSEYGGGTDTQYF
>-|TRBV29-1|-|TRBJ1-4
TGCAGCGTCGAGGGGCGGGGAAGTGAAAAACTGTTTTTT
CSVEGRGSEKLFF
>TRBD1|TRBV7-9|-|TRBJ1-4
TGTGCCAGCAGCATCCCAGGGACAGGGGGAACTAATGAAAAACTGTTTTTT
CASSIPGTGGTNEKLFF
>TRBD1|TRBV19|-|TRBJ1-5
TGTGCCAGTAGTACGGTCGGGACAGGGATTCAGCCCCAGCATTTT
CASSTVGTGIQPQHF
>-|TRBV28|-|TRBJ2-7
TGTGCCAGCAGTTTGCGACAAGACGAGCAGTACTTC
CASSLRQDEQYF
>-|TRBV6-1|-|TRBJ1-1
TGTGCCAGCAGGCAAAGGGGGGGTTCGCGGGCTTTCTTT
CASRQRGGSRAFF
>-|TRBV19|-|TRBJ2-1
TGTGCCAGTAGTATTCCCCCGGGCAATGAGCAGTTCTTC
CASSIPPGNEQFF
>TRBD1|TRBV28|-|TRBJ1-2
TGTGCCAGCACCCTCGACAGGGTGGATGGCTACACCTTC
CASTLDRVDGYTF
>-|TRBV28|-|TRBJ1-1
TGTGCCAGCGGGACACAGAACACTGAAGCTTTCTTT
CASGTQNTEAFF
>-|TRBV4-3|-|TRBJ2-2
TGCGCCAGCAGCCCACATGAGGCCGGGGAGCTGTTTTTT
CASSPHEAGELFF
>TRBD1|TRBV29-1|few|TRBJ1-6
TGCAGCGTTGAAGATAAGAGGGCCAGGGGGCATACCTATAATTCACCCCTCCACTTT
CSVEDKRARGHTYNSPLHF
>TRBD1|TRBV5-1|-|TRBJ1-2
TGCGCCAGCAGCCCAAGGACAGGGAACTATGGCTACACCTTC
CASSPRTGNYGYTF
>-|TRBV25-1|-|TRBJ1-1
TGTGCCAGCAGTCATGCGATAGGCAGGGTTGAAGCTTTCTTT
CASSHAIGRVEAFF
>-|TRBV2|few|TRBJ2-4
TGTGCCAGCAGTACGCAGGGGACCAAAAACATTCAGTACTTC
CASSTQGTKNIQYF
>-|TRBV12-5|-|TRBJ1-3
TGTGCTAGTGGTTTGGGACACGGAAACACCATATATTTT
CASGLGHGNTIYF
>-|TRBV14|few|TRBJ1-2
TGTGCCAGCAGCCCACAGGGCGGCTATGGCTACACCTTC
CASSPQGGYGYTF
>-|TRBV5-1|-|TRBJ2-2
TGCGCCAGCAGCTTGCGTGGTCAACGGACCGGGGAGCTGTTTTTT
CASSLRGQRTGELFF
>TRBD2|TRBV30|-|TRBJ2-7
TGTGCCTGGAACCTACTAGCGGGAGGTGAGCAGTACTTC
CAWNLLAGGEQYF
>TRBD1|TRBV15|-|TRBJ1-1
TGTGCCACCAGCAGAGAGGGACAGGGTGACTCCGAAGCTTTCTTT
CATSREGQGDSEAFF
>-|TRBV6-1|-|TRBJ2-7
TGTGCCAGCAGCCTTAGCGGTAACTACGAGCAGTACTTC
CASSLSGNYEQYF